The clone carrying this T cell receptor (beta chain) came up many times. Its antigen is still unknown. The data stem from a study of CD8+CD57+ T cells in acquired aplastic anemia. Notes on the study in general: The study identified twenty-nine CD8+ CDR3 sequences shared by patients and controls.

Between the trimmed V and J ends, which lost 4 bases and 5 bases, there was a span of 11 bases. Germline CDR1 is LGHDT and CDR2 is YNNKEL (reference sequence). There are 13 residues in the CDR3. CD8+CD57+ cell expansion, shown by flow cytometry, had occurred in the patients selected for sequencing. No therapy was given to patients before blood sampling. According to the study, genomic DNA was the template for TCR beta VDJ and CDR3 profiling. TCRdb used MiXCR to reprocess the reads, holding one entry per CDR3 protein. Of over 40,000 distinct CDR3 sequences in the sample, 63% were seen once. V is TRBV3-1 and J is TRBJ1-1; D gene ambiguous. The sequence was obtained from a human donor with aplastic anemia. The material sequenced was sorted CD4+, CD8+, or CD8+CD57+ T cells (not recorded which) from PBMCs. In nucleotides, the CDR3 is TGTGCCAGCAGCCTAGGAGGAGGGACTGAAGCTTTCTTT. It specifies CASSLGGGTEAFF.